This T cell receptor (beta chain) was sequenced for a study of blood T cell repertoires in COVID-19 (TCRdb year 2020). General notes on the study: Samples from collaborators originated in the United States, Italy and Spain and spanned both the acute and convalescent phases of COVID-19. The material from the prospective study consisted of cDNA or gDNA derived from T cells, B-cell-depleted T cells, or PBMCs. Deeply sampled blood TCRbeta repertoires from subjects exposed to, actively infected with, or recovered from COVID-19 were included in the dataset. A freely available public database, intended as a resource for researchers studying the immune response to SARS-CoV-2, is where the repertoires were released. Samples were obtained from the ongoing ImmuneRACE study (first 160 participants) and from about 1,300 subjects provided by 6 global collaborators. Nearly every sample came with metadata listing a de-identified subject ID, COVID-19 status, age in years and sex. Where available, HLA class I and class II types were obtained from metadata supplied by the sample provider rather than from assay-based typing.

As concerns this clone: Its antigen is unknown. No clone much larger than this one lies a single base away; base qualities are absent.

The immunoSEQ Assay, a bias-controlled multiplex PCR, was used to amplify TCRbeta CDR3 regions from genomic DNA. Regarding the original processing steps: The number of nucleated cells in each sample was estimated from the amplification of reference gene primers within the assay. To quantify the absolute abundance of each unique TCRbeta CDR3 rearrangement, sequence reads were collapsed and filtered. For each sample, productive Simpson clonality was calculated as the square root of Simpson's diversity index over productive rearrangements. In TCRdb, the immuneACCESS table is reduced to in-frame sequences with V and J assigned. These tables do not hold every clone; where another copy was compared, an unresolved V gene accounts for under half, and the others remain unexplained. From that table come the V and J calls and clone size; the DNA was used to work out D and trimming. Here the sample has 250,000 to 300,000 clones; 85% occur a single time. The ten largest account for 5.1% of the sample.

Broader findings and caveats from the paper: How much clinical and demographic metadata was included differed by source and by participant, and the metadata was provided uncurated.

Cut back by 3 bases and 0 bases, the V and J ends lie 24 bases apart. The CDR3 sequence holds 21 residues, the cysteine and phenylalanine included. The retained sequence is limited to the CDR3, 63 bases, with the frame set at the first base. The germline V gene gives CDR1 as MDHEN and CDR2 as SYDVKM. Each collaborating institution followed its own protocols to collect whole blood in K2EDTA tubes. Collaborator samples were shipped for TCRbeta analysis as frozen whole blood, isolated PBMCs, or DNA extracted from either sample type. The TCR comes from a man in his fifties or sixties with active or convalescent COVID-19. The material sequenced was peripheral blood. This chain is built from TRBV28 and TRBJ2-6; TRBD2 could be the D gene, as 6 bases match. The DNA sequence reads TGTGCCAGCAGTTTTTCACCATGGTATGGGGAGGACCTCTCTGGGGCCAACGTCCTGACTTTC. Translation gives CASSFSPWYGEDLSGANVLTF.